Presented here are 14 T cell receptor beta chains from one specimen sequenced in a study of blood T cells in healthy people across ages. It was with a sample-barcoded 5' primer and a J-beta primer mix that a second PCR of roughly 7 to 12 cycles was run. In TCRdb, the 5' RACE reads were re-called with MiXCR into one record per CDR3 protein. The data contain hundreds of thousands of distinct CDR3 sequences, about 28% of them singletons. The source material was blood. Receptors originate from a woman over 75 in good health.

This chain connects TRBV6-1 to TRBJ2-5; D gene unclear. The ends were cut back, 1 base at V and 13 bases at J, with 16 bases in the middle. The CDR3 runs 13 residues. The germline V gene encodes CDR1 MNHNS and CDR2 SASEGT. The CDR3 protein is CASSEGWRQQRYF. In DNA form, the CDR3 reads TGTGCCAGCAGTGAAGGATGGAGACAACAGCGGTACTTC.

This clonotype showed up just a few times. The J gene is TRBJ2-5, the V gene TRBV7-9, with a weak D call TRBD2 (6 bases). There are 11 residues in the CDR3. The germline V gene encodes CDR1 SEHNR and CDR2 FQNEAQ (reference sequence). The germline V and J ends were trimmed by 4 bases and 12 bases, with 12 bases remaining between them. In DNA, the CDR3 is TGTGCCAGCAGCTGGGGGACTGCGGAGTACTTC. Translation gives CASSWGTAEYF.

In this sample, this clonotype turned up many times. The J gene is TRBJ2-3, the V gene TRBV29-1; TRBD2 is a possible D gene (5 bases). V was cut by 7 bases and J by 5 bases, with 13 bases left in between. The germline V gene has CDR1 SQVTM and CDR2 ANQGSEA. The CDR3 loop spans 12 amino acids. The CDR3 reads CSANDYLDTQYF. CDR3 coding DNA: TGCAGCGCCAATGACTACCTAGATACGCAGTATTTT.

In this sample, this clonotype turned up a few times. J is TRBJ2-3 and V is TRBV12-3 or TRBV12-4; 8 bases are a match to TRBD1. This CDR3 contains 15 residues. After removal of 5 bases from V and 4 bases from J, the junction contained 8 bases not matched to a gene. CDR3 amino acids: CASSKIRGRADTQYF. CDR3 coding DNA: TGTGCCAGCAGTAAGATCAGGGGGCGCGCAGATACGCAGTATTTT.

This clonotype was detected many times. The chain uses TRBV7-8 and TRBJ2-5; 7 positions match TRBD1. The germline gives CDR1 SGHVS, CDR2 FQNEAQ. With V trimmed by 2 bases and J by 3 bases, 3 bases remained unmatched. CDR3 size: 14 residues. The CDR3 nucleotides read TGTGCCAGCAGCTTATGGGGACAGAAAGAGACCCAGTACTTC. Translation gives CASSLWGQKETQYF.

The table lists this clonotype with a count of one. The V gene is TRBV5-5, the J gene TRBJ2-5; D tentatively reads TRBD1 or TRBD2 (5 bases each). CDR1 is SGHKS, CDR2 YYEKEE, per germline (reference sequence). Trimming removed 0 bases from V and 5 bases from J, with 14 bases in between. The CDR3 length is 15 residues. CDR3 nucleotide sequence: TGTGCCAGCAGCTTGGCGAGGGGATGGCGGGAGACCCAGTACTTC. It yields the protein CASSLARGWRETQYF.

The chain combines TRBV6-6 with TRBJ1-5; 7 nucleotides line up with TRBD1. CDR3 length: 15 residues. The germline CDR1 and CDR2 sequences are MNHNY and SVGAGI (reference sequence). J gave up 9 bases and V 6 bases, and 14 bases lay outside the gene matches. This CDR3 is CASSSQGRGGRPQHF. CDR3 DNA sequence: TGTGCCAGCAGCTCTCAGGGCAGAGGGGGCCGGCCCCAGCATTTT.

There are a few counts of this clonotype. The J gene is TRBJ1-2, the V gene TRBV28; D possibly corresponds to TRBD1 (5 bases). V was cut by 1 base and J by 4 bases, with 10 bases left in between. The CDR3 loop spans 14 amino acids. The germline gives CDR1 MDHEN, CDR2 SYDVKM. CDR3 protein: CASSLSGGGYGYTF. The CDR3, as DNA: TGTGCCAGCAGTTTATCTGGCGGGGGCTATGGCTACACCTTC.

This clonotype was seen at least ten times. The chain uses TRBV15 and TRBJ2-7; D not resolved. The CDR3 consists of 13 residues. The V gene lost 2 bases and the J gene lost 6 bases, with 11 bases spanning the gap. CDR1 and CDR2 from the germline V gene are LNHNV and YYDKDF (reference sequence). The CDR3 bases are TGTGCCACCAGCAGAAGTAGTTTCGGCGAGCAGTACTTC. Translated: CATSRSSFGEQYF.

Turning to this clonotype: A much bigger clone sits one base away, suggesting this may be a read error. The CDR3 nucleotides read TGTGCCAGCAGCCGGAGGGGGGCTACCTACAATGAGCAGTACTTC. This translates into CASSRRGATYNEQYF. This rearrangement joins TRBV6-5 to TRBJ2-7; D tentatively fits TRBD1 or TRBD2 (6 bases each). The CDR3 loop spans 15 amino acids. The ends were cut back, 6 bases at V and 7 bases at J, with 22 bases in the middle. Germline V gene data show CDR1 as MNHEY and CDR2 as SVGAGI.

The chain's CDR3 is CASSSPRDRVTDTQYF. Here the CDR3 DNA reads TGTGCCAGCAGCTCCCCACGGGACAGGGTGACAGATACGCAGTATTTT. The chain carries TRBV11-3 and TRBJ2-3; 9 positions match TRBD1. The junction had 8 bases not matched to a gene; V was cut back by 4 bases and J by 3 bases. This CDR3 comprises 16 residues. CDR1 and CDR2 from the germline V gene are SGHNT and YENEEA.

In its sample, this clonotype was seen many times. The rearrangement uses TRBV7-2 and TRBJ2-3, with D unclear. Trimming cost V 4 bases and J 5 bases, with 7 bases left between them. There are 12 residues in the CDR3. Germline V gene sequence: CDR1 SGHTA, CDR2 FQGNSA. CDR3 nucleotides: TGTGCCAGCAGCTCCCCTCGAGATACGCAGTATTTT. This gives the protein CASSSPRDTQYF.

With regard to this clonotype: This sequence may be a read error, since a much larger clone differs from it by one base. J is TRBJ2-7 and V is TRBV3-1; D ambiguous. The germline gives CDR1 LGHDT, CDR2 YNNKEL (reference sequence). The CDR3 is made up of 15 amino acids. CDR3 sequence (DNA): TGTGCCAGCAGCCCAAGAGGCCTCCCGCTGGACGAGCGGTACTTC. Translated: CASSPRGLPLDERYF.

A remark on this clonotype: Just one base apart from a much larger clone, this may be a read error. This chain links TRBV4-2 with TRBJ1-5, with 7 bases lining up with TRBD1. Per the germline V gene, CDR1 is LGHNA and CDR2 is YNFKEQ. The CDR3 is made up of 14 amino acids. The DNA for the CDR3 is TGTGCCAGCAACCAAGGACAGGTCAATCAGCCCCAGCATTTT. Translation gives CASNQGQVNQPQHF.